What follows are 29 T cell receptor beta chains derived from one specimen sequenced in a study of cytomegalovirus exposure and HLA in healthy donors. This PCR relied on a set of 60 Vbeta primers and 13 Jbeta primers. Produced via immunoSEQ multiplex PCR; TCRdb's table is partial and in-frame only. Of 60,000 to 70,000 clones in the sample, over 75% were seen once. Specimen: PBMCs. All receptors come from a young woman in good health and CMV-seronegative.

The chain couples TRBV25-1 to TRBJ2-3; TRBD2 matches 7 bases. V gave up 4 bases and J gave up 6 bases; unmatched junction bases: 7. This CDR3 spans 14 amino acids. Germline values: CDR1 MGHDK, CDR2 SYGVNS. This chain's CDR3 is CASSVGLGGDTQYF. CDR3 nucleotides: TGTGCCAGCAGTGTCGGCCTCGGGGGGGATACGCAGTATTTT.

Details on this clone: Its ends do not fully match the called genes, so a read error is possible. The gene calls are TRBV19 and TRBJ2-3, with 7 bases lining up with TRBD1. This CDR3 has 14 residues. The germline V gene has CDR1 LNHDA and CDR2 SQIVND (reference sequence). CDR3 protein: CASSPKQGTATQYF. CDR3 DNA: TGTGCCAGTAGTCCTAAACAGGGGACAGCTACGCAGTATTTT.

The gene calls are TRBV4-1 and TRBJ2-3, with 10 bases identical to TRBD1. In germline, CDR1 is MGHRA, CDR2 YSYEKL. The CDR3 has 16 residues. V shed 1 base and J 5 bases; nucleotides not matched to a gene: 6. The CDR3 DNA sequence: TGCGCCAGCAGCCAAGTTCGACAGGGGGCGAAAGATACGCAGTATTTT. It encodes CASSQVRQGAKDTQYF.

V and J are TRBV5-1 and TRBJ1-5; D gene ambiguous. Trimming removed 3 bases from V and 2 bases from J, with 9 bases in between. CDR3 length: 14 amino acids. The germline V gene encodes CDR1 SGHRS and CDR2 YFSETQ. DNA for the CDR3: TGCGCCAGCAGCTGGCGAGGTGGCAATCAGCCCCAGCATTTT. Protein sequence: CASSWRGGNQPQHF.

For the CDR3, the DNA is TGTGCCAGCAGCCTGACCGGGACTAGTTCCTACGAGCAGTACTTC. It translates to CASSLTGTSSYEQYF. The rearrangement uses TRBV7-9 and TRBJ2-7, with 8 bases aligning to TRBD2. V shed 5 bases, J shed 1 base, and the junction held 7 bases outside the gene matches. Germline V CDR1 and CDR2: SEHNR, FQNEAQ (reference sequence). This CDR3 has 15 residues.

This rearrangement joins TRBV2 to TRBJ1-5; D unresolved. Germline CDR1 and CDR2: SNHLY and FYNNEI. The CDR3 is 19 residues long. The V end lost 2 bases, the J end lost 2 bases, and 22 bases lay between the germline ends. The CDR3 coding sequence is TGTGCCAGCAGTGAATTCCCTACGAAAAGGGTGAGGGGCAATCAGCCCCAGCATTTT. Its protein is CASSEFPTKRVRGNQPQHF.

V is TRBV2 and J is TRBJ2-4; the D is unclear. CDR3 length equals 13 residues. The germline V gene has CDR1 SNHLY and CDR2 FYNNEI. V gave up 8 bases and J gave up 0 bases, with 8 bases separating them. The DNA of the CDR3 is TGTGCCAGCCTCGGTCTAGCCAAAAACATTCAGTACTTC. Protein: CASLGLAKNIQYF.

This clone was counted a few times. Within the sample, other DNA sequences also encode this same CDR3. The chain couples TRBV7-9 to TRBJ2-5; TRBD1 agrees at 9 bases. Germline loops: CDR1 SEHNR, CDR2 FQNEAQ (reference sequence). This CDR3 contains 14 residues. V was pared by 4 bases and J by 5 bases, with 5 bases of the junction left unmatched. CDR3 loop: CASSSTGGEETQYF. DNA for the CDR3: TGTGCCAGCAGCTCCACAGGGGGCGAGGAGACCCAGTACTTC.

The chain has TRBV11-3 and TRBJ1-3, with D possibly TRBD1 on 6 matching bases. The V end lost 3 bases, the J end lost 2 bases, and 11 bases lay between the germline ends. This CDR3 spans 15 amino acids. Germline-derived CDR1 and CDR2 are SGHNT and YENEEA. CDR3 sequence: CASSLQRDTGNTIYF. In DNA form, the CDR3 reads TGTGCCAGCAGCTTGCAACGGGACACTGGAAACACCATATATTTT.

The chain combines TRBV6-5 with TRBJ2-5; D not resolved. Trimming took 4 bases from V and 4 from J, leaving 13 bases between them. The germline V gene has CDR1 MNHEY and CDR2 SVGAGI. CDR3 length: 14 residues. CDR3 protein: CASSSLSLPETQYF. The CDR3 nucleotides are TGTGCCAGCAGTTCGCTTAGTCTTCCAGAGACCCAGTACTTC.

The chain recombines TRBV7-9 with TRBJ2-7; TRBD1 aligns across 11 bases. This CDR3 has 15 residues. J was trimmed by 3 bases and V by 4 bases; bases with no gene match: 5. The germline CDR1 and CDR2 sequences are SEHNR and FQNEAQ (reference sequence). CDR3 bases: TGTGCCAGCAGCTACCGGGACAGGGGGGTCTACGAGCAGTACTTC. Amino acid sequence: CASSYRDRGVYEQYF.

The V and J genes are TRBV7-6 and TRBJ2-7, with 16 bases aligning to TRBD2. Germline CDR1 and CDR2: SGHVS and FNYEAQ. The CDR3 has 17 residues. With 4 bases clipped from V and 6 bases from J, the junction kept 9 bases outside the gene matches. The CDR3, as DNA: TGTGCCAGCAGCTCCGGTGGGACTAGCGGGAGGGCTGTCGAGCAGTACTTC. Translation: CASSSGGTSGRAVEQYF.

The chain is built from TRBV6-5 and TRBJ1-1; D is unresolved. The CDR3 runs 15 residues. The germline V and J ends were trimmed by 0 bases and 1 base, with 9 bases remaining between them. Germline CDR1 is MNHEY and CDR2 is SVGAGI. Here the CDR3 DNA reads TGTGCCAGCAGTTACTCGTCGCAGAAGAACACTGAAGCTTTCTTT. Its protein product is CASSYSSQKNTEAFF.

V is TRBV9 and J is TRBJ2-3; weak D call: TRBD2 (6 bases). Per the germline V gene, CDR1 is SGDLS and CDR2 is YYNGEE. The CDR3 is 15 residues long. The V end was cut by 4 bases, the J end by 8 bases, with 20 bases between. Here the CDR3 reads CASSKGGVAAGTQYF. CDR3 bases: TGTGCCAGCAGCAAAGGCGGGGTAGCGGCCGGTACGCAGTATTTT.

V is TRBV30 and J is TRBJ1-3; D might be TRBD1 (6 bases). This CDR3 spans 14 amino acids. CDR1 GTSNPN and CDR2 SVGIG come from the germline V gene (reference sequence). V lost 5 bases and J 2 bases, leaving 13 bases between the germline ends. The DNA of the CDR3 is TGTGCCTGGGCAAAAGGGGGTACTGGAAACACCATATATTTT. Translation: CAWAKGGTGNTIYF.

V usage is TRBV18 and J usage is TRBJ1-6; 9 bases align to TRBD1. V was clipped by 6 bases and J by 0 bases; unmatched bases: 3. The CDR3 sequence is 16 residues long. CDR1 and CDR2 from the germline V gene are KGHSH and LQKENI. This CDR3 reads CASSQGQGSYNSPLHF. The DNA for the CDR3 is TGTGCCAGCTCCCAGGGACAGGGCTCCTATAATTCACCCCTCCACTTT.

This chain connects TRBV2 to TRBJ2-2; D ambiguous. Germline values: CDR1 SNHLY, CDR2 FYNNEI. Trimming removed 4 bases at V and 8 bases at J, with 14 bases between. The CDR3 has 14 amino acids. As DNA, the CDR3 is TGTGCCAGCAGTGTCGCGGTTATGAGGGGGGAGCTGTTTTTT. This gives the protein CASSVAVMRGELFF.

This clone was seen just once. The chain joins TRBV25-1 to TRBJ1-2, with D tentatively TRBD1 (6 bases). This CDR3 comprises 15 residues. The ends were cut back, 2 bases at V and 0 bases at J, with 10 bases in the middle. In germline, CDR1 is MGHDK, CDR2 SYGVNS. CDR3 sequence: CASSETGLTNYGYTF. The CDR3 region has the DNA TGTGCCAGCAGTGAAACAGGGCTAACTAACTATGGCTACACCTTC.

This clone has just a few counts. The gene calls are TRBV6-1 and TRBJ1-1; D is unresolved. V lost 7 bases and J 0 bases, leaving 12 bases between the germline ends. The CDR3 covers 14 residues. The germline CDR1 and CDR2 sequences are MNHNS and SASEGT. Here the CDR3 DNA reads TGTGCCAGCATGCGGACGGGGATGAACACTGAAGCTTTCTTT. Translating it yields CASMRTGMNTEAFF.

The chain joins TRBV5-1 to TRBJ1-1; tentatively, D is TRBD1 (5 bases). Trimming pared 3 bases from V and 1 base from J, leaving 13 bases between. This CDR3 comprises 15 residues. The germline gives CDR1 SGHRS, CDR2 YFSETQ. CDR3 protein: CASSSLGGANTEAFF. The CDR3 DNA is TGCGCCAGCAGCTCCCTCGGGGGAGCGAACACTGAAGCTTTCTTT.

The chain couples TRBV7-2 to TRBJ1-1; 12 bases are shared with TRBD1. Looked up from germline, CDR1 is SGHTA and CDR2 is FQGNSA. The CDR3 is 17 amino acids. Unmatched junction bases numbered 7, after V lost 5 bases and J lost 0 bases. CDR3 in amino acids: CASSPRDRGRLNTEAFF. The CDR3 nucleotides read TGTGCCAGCAGCCCCCGGGACAGGGGGCGCCTGAACACTGAAGCTTTCTTT.

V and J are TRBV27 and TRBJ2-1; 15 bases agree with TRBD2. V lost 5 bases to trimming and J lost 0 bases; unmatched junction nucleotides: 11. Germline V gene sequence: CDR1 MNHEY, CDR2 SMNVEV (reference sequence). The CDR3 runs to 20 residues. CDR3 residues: CASSPPPGTSGGISYNEQFF. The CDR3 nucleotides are TGTGCCAGCAGTCCCCCTCCCGGGACTAGCGGGGGGATCTCCTACAATGAGCAGTTCTTC.

The CDR3: CSVVIGTGDYGYTF. Here the CDR3 DNA reads TGCAGCGTTGTGATCGGGACAGGGGACTATGGCTACACCTTC. The chain joins TRBV29-1 to TRBJ1-2; TRBD1 agrees at 10 bases. The CDR3 is made up of 14 amino acids. Looked up from germline, CDR1 is SQVTM and CDR2 is ANQGSEA. The V gene end was trimmed by 4 bases and the J gene end by 3 bases; junction bases not matched to a gene: 5. Full variable domain (missing parts from reference TRBV29-1 and TRBJ1-2): SAVISQKPSRDICQRGTSLTIQCQVDSQVTMMFWYRQQPGQSLTLIATANQGSEATYESGFVIDKFPISRPNLTFSTLTVSNMSPEDSSIYLCSVVIGTGDYGYTFGSGTRLTVV.

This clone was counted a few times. CDR3: CASSSQDMPIAKNIQYF. The CDR3 DNA sequence: TGTGCCAGCAGCTCTCAAGACATGCCTATAGCCAAAAACATTCAGTACTTC. V gene TRBV5-4 combines with J gene TRBJ2-4, with D hard to call. Germline lookup yields CDR1 SGHNT and CDR2 YYREEE (reference sequence). The V gene lost 3 bases and the J gene lost 0 bases, with 16 bases spanning the gap. The CDR3 sequence is 17 residues long.

DNA for the CDR3: TGTGCCAGCAACTTCCGGACCGGGGGGTTTGCAGATACGCAGTATTTT. This translates into CASNFRTGGFADTQYF. The J gene is TRBJ2-3, the V gene TRBV5-4; 7 nucleotides agree with TRBD2. The germline V gene encodes CDR1 SGHNT and CDR2 YYREEE (reference sequence). With V trimmed by 6 bases and J by 4 bases, 14 bases remained unmatched. The CDR3 is 16 amino acids.

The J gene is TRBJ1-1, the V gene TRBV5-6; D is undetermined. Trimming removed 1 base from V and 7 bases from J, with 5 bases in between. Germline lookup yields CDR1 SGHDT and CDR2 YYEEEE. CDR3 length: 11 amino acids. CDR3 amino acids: CASSLLGEAFF. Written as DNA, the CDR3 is TGTGCCAGCAGCTTGCTAGGTGAAGCTTTCTTT.

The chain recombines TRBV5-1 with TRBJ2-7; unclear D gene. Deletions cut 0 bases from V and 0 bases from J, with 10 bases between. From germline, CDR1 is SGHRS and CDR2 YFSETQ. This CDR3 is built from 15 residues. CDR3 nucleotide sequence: TGCGCCAGCAGCTTGGGAGCAGCGTCCTCCTACGAGCAGTACTTC. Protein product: CASSLGAASSYEQYF. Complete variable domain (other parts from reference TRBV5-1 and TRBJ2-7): KAGVTQTPRYLIKTRGQQVTLSCSPISGHRSVSWYQQTPGQGLQFLFEYFSETQRNKGNFPGRFSGRQFSNSRSEMNVSTLELGDSALYLCASSLGAASSYEQYFGPGTRLTVT.

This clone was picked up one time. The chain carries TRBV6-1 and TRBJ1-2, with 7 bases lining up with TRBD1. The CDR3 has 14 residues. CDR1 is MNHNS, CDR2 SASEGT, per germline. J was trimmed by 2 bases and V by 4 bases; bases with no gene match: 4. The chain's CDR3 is CASSVGQENYGYTF. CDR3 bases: TGTGCCAGCAGTGTCGGACAGGAGAACTATGGCTACACCTTC.

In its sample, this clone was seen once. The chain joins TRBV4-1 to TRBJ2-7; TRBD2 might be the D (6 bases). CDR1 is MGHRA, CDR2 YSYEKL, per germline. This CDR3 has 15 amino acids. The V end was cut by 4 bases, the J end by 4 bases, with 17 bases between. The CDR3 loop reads CASSPLSGLNYEQYF. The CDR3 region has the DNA TGCGCCAGCAGCCCGCTTAGCGGTTTGAATTACGAGCAGTACTTC.